The 13 T cell receptor beta chains below come from one sample, sequenced in a study of Ad26.COV2.S vaccination and SARS-CoV-2 variants. The method was immunoSEQ multiplex PCR; TCRdb's version includes in-frame clones alone and lacks a portion of them. This table holds about 320,000 clones, 90% found once. Treatment indicated: 19 received Ad26.COV2.S at low or high dose, single or two shots; several received placebo; per-sample allocation not given. Day 63 after the first vaccine or placebo injection was the time point for sampling. Sequencing used peripheral blood, obtained in a trial of Ad26.COV2.S vaccine versus placebo. The origin of the receptors is a person between 18 and 60 years old who received the Ad26.COV2.S COVID-19 vaccine or a placebo.

CDR3 in DNA: TGTGCCATTCCCTTAAAGGGGACTGAAGCTTTCTTT. This sequence encodes CAIPLKGTEAFF. V gene TRBV7-9 combines with J gene TRBJ1-1; D is possibly TRBD1 (5 bases). Germline V gives CDR1 SEHNR, CDR2 FQNEAQ (reference sequence). This CDR3 spans 12 amino acids. The V end was cut by 10 bases, the J end by 5 bases, with 14 bases between.

The rearrangement joins TRBV7-8 to TRBJ1-1; D call uncertain. The CDR3 consists of 14 residues. In germline, CDR1 is SGHVS, CDR2 FQNEAQ. The germline V and J ends were trimmed by 0 bases and 7 bases, with 12 bases remaining between them. CDR3 DNA: TGTGCCAGCAGCTTAGCAGGGTTCCGAGGTGAAGCTTTCTTT. Its protein is CASSLAGFRGEAFF.

The chain is built from TRBV5-6 and TRBJ1-1, with D perhaps TRBD1 (6 bases). This CDR3 spans 14 amino acids. V was clipped by 6 bases and J by 1 base, with 13 bases between them. Germline V gives CDR1 SGHDT, CDR2 YYEEEE. The CDR3 coding sequence is TGTGCCAGCACCAGGGGATGGGCGAACACTGAAGCTTTCTTT. Residues: CASTRGWANTEAFF.

The rearrangement links TRBV28 to TRBJ1-3; TRBD1 matches 9 bases. Germline trimming cut 5 bases from V and 2 bases from J; bases unmatched to any gene: 7. Per germline, CDR1 MDHEN and CDR2 SYDVKM. CDR3 length: 16 amino acids. As DNA, the CDR3 is TGTGCCAGCAGTCTATACGGGACAGGGACTGGAAACACCATATATTTT. The encoded protein is CASSLYGTGTGNTIYF. The variable domain in full, with the rest retrieved from reference TRBV28 and TRBJ1-3, is DVKVTQSSRYLVKRTGEKVFLECVQDMDHENMFWYRQDPGLGLRLIYFSYDVKMKEKGDIPEGYSVSREKKERFSLILESASTNQTSMYLCASSLYGTGTGNTIYFGEGSWLTVV.

The V gene is TRBV12-3 or TRBV12-4, the J gene TRBJ1-2; D is unclear. The CDR3 totals 13 residues. The V and J ends lost 5 bases and 4 bases respectively, with 11 bases between them. CDR3 DNA sequence: TGTGCCAGCAGTGCCGAGTACGGCTATGGCTACACCTTC. This translates into CASSAEYGYGYTF.

This clone was counted between two and nine times. J is TRBJ1-6 and V is TRBV19; TRBD1 aligns across 7 bases. Germline CDR1 is LNHDA and CDR2 is SQIVND (reference sequence). The CDR3 totals 14 residues. V trimming: 5 bases; J trimming: 8 bases; junction bases outside the gene matches: 6. The CDR3 protein is CASSLEGQHSPLHF. The CDR3 DNA follows: TGTGCCAGTAGTCTCGAGGGACAGCATTCACCCCTCCACTTT.

The V gene is TRBV4-3, the J gene TRBJ2-2; a weak D match, TRBD2 (6 bases). V was trimmed by 1 base and J by 4 bases, leaving 13 bases between them. Germline V CDR1 and CDR2: LGHNA, YSLEER. The CDR3 contains 16 residues. CDR3 protein: CASSQAPDGGTGELFF. The CDR3 DNA is TGCGCCAGCAGCCAAGCCCCCGACGGGGGCACCGGGGAGCTGTTTTTT.

The CDR3 nucleotides read TGTGCCAGCAGCCTCGGACAGGGGAGGAGTGAAAAACTGTTTTTT. Residues: CASSLGQGRSEKLFF. The V call is TRBV2, the J call TRBJ1-4; 9 positions agree with TRBD1. CDR3 length equals 15 residues. Losses at the gene ends were 6 bases for V and 7 bases for J; bases not matched to a gene: 9. Germline-derived CDR1 and CDR2 are SNHLY and FYNNEI.

The rearrangement links TRBV7-6 to TRBJ2-7, with D tentatively TRBD2 (6 bases). CDR3 size: 12 residues. From germline, CDR1 is SGHVS and CDR2 FNYEAQ. V lost 5 bases, J lost 3 bases, and 8 bases lay in between. The CDR3 region has the DNA TGTGCCAGCAGCATTAGCGGCTACGAGCAGTACTTC. Its translation is CASSISGYEQYF.

A word on this clone: This same CDR3 is encoded by further DNA sequences in the sample. This chain links TRBV7-9 with TRBJ1-1; D ambiguous. Deletions cut 5 bases from V and 0 bases from J, with 10 bases between. CDR3 length equals 14 residues. The germline V gene encodes CDR1 SEHNR and CDR2 FQNEAQ (reference sequence). The CDR3 here is CASSPRVLNTEAFF. CDR3 nucleotide sequence: TGTGCCAGCAGCCCGCGGGTGCTGAACACTGAAGCTTTCTTT.

The V call is TRBV18, the J call TRBJ2-5; D is possibly TRBD2 (5 bases). The germline CDR1 and CDR2 sequences are KGHSH and LQKENI. The CDR3 is 12 amino acids. V shed 6 bases and J shed 5 bases, with 10 bases lying between them. The CDR3 spells CASSARDETQYF. For the CDR3, the DNA is TGTGCCAGCTCCGCACGGGATGAGACCCAGTACTTC.

V and J are TRBV27 and TRBJ2-5; perhaps TRBD2 as D (7 bases). CDR1 and CDR2 from the germline V gene are MNHEY and SMNVEV (reference sequence). Trimming removed 6 bases from V and 5 bases from J, with 19 bases in between. There are 15 residues in the CDR3. CDR3 sequence reads: CASSPLGGARETQYF. CDR3 DNA sequence: TGTGCCAGCAGCCCTCTGGGGGGGGCGCGGGAGACCCAGTACTTC.

V usage is TRBV21-1 and J usage is TRBJ2-2; the DNA was not used to check the table's D call, TRBD1. TRBV21-1 is a documented pseudogene. This CDR3 comprises 16 residues. CDR3 protein: CASSLRTGEGSGELFF. The CDR3 coding sequence is TGTGCCAGCAGCCTGCGGACAGGGGAGGGTTCCGGGGAGCTGTTTTTT.